This passage covers 31 T cell receptor beta chains from one sample sequenced in a study of human T cells and chemical hapten exposure. TCRdb reprocessed the RACE reads with MiXCR, giving one entry per CDR3 protein. The sample has around 110,000 distinct CDR3 sequences; 12% are singletons. The time point was: patch test 1, 2 weeks after DPC sensitization. Treatment here: therapeutic diphenylcyclopropenone sensitization with weekly scalp DPC. The sequences come from whole blood, collected in connection with sensitization to the hapten diphenylcyclopropenone (DPC). All receptors derive from a woman in her forties or fifties with alopecia areata. Some clones in this sample may be carry-over from other donors' samples.

This sequence joins TRBV4-1 and TRBJ1-5, with TRBD1 matching over 7 bases. Germline assignment: CDR1 MGHRA and CDR2 YSYEKL. CDR3 length equals 18 residues. V trimming: 1 base; J trimming: 6 bases; junction bases outside the gene matches: 15. The CDR3 loop reads CASSQALLTGMIVQPQHF. CDR3 DNA: TGCGCCAGCAGCCAAGCCCTCCTGACAGGGATGATAGTTCAGCCCCAGCATTTT.

The chain uses TRBV24-1 and TRBJ1-1, with D tentatively TRBD1 (6 bases). Trimming cost V 1 base and J 6 bases, with 14 bases left between them. The CDR3 is made up of 15 amino acids. Per the germline V gene, CDR1 is KGHDR and CDR2 is SFDVKD. The CDR3 loop reads CATSDLRKRGAEAFF. In DNA, the CDR3 is TGTGCCACCAGTGATTTAAGGAAAAGGGGGGCTGAAGCTTTCTTT.

The chain couples TRBV2 to TRBJ1-4; D unresolved. The CDR3 consists of 13 residues. V lost 6 bases and J lost 8, with 13 bases in between. Per the germline V gene, CDR1 is SNHLY and CDR2 is FYNNEI. CDR3 in amino acids: CASRFEIGEKLFF. The CDR3 nucleotides are TGTGCCAGCAGATTCGAGATCGGGGAAAAACTGTTTTTT.

The rearrangement joins TRBV5-1 to TRBJ2-3; either TRBD1 or TRBD2 may fit D (5 bases each). Germline V lookup: CDR1 SGHRS, CDR2 YFSETQ. V was trimmed by 0 bases and J by 5 bases, leaving 16 bases between them. This CDR3 has 16 residues. Written as DNA, the CDR3 is TGCGCCAGCAGCTTGGGGGCTGGGACGGGAAGAGATACGCAGTATTTT. This codes for CASSLGAGTGRDTQYF.

This clonotype has a count of ten or more. The chain combines TRBV5-1 with TRBJ2-2; TRBD2 matches at 11 bases. The CDR3 totals 19 residues. Trimming removed 0 bases from V and 1 base from J; junction bases left unmatched: 8. Germline CDR1 SGHRS, CDR2 YFSETQ. This CDR3 is CASSLGLAGLYQNTGELFF. The CDR3 region has the DNA TGCGCCAGCAGCTTGGGACTAGCGGGACTATATCAGAACACCGGGGAGCTGTTTTTT.

This clonotype was seen only a few times. V gene TRBV20-1 combines with J gene TRBJ2-1, with TRBD1 as a possible D gene (7 bases). The CDR3 loop spans 17 amino acids. V was cut by 6 bases and J by 5 bases, with 26 bases left in between. Germline lookup yields CDR1 DFQATT and CDR2 SNEGSKA (reference sequence). The CDR3 DNA sequence: TGCAGTGCCCAAGAGGGAGGCCGGTTGACAGGGAACAATGAGCAGTTCTTC. Encoded protein: CSAQEGGRLTGNNEQFF.

The sample holds a few counts of this clonotype. V and J are TRBV11-2 and TRBJ2-5; TRBD1 or TRBD2 may be the D gene (5 bases each). Germline V gene data show CDR1 as SGHAT and CDR2 as FQNNGV. The V end was cut by 4 bases, the J end by 6 bases, with 12 bases between. The CDR3 has 13 amino acids. The CDR3 loop reads CASSWGPEKTQYF. CDR3 nucleotide sequence: TGTGCCAGCAGCTGGGGACCTGAGAAGACCCAGTACTTC. The full variable domain, its missing parts supplied by reference TRBV11-2 and TRBJ2-5, is EAGVAQSPRYKIIEKRQSVAFWCNPISGHATLYWYQQILGQGPKLLIQFQNNGVVDDSQLPKDRFSAERLKGVDSTLKIQPAKLEDSAVYLCASSWGPEKTQYFGPGTRLLVL.

This clonotype was recorded at least ten times. The chain employs TRBV7-9 and TRBJ1-1, with TRBD1 matching over 8 bases. The CDR3 is 14 amino acids. CDR1 and CDR2 from the germline V gene are SEHNR and FQNEAQ (reference sequence). V lost 2 bases, J lost 1 base, and 0 bases stayed unmatched. This chain's CDR3 is CASSLQGANTEAFF. DNA for the CDR3: TGTGCCAGCAGCTTACAGGGGGCGAACACTGAAGCTTTCTTT.

The sample holds many counts of this clonotype. The chain links TRBV5-1 to TRBJ2-3, with 11 bases lining up with TRBD2. Per the germline V gene, CDR1 is SGHRS and CDR2 is YFSETQ. The CDR3 totals 17 residues. Losses at the gene ends were 4 bases for V and 8 bases for J; bases not matched to a gene: 15. DNA of the CDR3: TGCGCCAGCAGCACCGGGACTAGCGGTTTCCCGGGGGGTACGCAGTATTTT. This translates into CASSTGTSGFPGGTQYF.

The genes are TRBV7-9 and TRBJ1-4; D is ambiguous. The CDR3 runs 13 residues. V was shortened by 1 base and J by 5 bases, with 5 bases between the two germline ends. CDR1 is SEHNR, CDR2 FQNEAQ, per germline (reference sequence). Here the CDR3 reads CASSLEQNEKLFF. The DNA of the CDR3 is TGTGCCAGCAGCTTAGAACAGAATGAAAAACTGTTTTTT.

This clonotype was picked up a small number of times. The chain combines TRBV7-9 with TRBJ1-1, with 9 bases lining up with TRBD1. This CDR3 comprises 15 residues. V was clipped by 5 bases and J by 3 bases; unmatched bases: 7. From germline, CDR1 is SEHNR and CDR2 FQNEAQ (reference sequence). As DNA, the CDR3 is TGTGCCAGCAGCCTAGGGACAGGGATGTACACTGAAGCTTTCTTT. This sequence encodes CASSLGTGMYTEAFF.

The chain uses TRBV12-3 or TRBV12-4 and TRBJ1-5, with D unresolved. V was trimmed by 3 bases and J by 3 bases, leaving 12 bases between them. The CDR3 covers 15 residues. The CDR3 DNA follows: TGTGCCAGCAGTTTTGAGTCCGGGCCCAATCAGCCCCAGCATTTT. Its protein is CASSFESGPNQPQHF.

The chain links TRBV27 to TRBJ2-1, with D perhaps TRBD2 (5 bases). The V gene lost 4 bases and the J gene lost 7 bases, with 14 bases spanning the gap. Germline-derived CDR1 and CDR2 are MNHEY and SMNVEV (reference sequence). The CDR3 is made up of 14 amino acids. CDR3 amino acids: CASSSDGKVNEQFF. DNA of the CDR3: TGTGCCAGCAGTTCGGACGGGAAAGTAAATGAGCAGTTCTTC.

Ten or more counts support this clonotype. The chain is built from TRBV28 and TRBJ1-1, with TRBD1 as a possible D gene (5 bases). Trimming stripped 3 bases from V and 6 bases from J, with 11 bases between. The CDR3 sequence is 13 residues long. Germline CDR1 is MDHEN and CDR2 is SYDVKM. In DNA form, the CDR3 reads TGTGCCAGCAGTTTTATCAGGGACCCTGAAGCTTTCTTT. This codes for CASSFIRDPEAFF.

This clonotype occurred many times. The V call is TRBV5-1, the J call TRBJ2-3; D gene unclear. Per the germline V gene, CDR1 is SGHRS and CDR2 is YFSETQ. Deletions cut 6 bases from V and 2 bases from J, with 16 bases between. The CDR3 has 15 residues. In nucleotides, the CDR3 is TGCGCCAGCAAGGAAGCCTCCTCCTCCACAGATACGCAGTATTTT. Translated, it gives CASKEASSSTDTQYF.

The chain recombines TRBV20-1 with TRBJ1-1, with a possible D match to TRBD1 (5 bases). Germline V gene sequence: CDR1 DFQATT, CDR2 SNEGSKA (reference sequence). The V end was cut by 3 bases, the J end by 6 bases, with 14 bases between. The CDR3 covers 13 residues. The CDR3 DNA reads TGCAGTGCTAGTCAGGGATTCGGTTCTGAAGCTTTCTTT. It translates to CSASQGFGSEAFF.

The V gene is TRBV20-1, the J gene TRBJ2-1; 11 bases line up with TRBD2. This CDR3 contains 16 residues. After removal of 5 bases from V and 1 base from J, the junction contained 7 bases not matched to a gene. The V gene's germline CDR1 is DFQATT and CDR2 SNEGSKA (reference sequence). The CDR3 region is CSAPLAGGGSYNEQFF. CDR3 sequence (DNA): TGCAGTGCTCCATTAGCGGGAGGGGGGTCCTACAATGAGCAGTTCTTC.

The V call is TRBV11-2, the J call TRBJ1-6; TRBD1 might be the D (6 bases). The CDR3 spans 15 residues. The germline V gene encodes CDR1 SGHAT and CDR2 FQNNGV. The germline V and J ends were trimmed by 4 bases and 3 bases, with 10 bases remaining between them. CDR3: CASSSPGVYNSPLHF. The CDR3 DNA reads TGTGCCAGCAGCTCACCAGGGGTCTATAATTCACCCCTCCACTTT. The entire variable domain, with the rest obtained from reference TRBV11-2 and TRBJ1-6, is as follows: EAGVAQSPRYKIIEKRQSVAFWCNPISGHATLYWYQQILGQGPKLLIQFQNNGVVDDSQLPKDRFSAERLKGVDSTLKIQPAKLEDSAVYLCASSSPGVYNSPLHFGNGTRLTVT.

In this sample, this clonotype turned up many times. The chain is built from TRBV6-2 or TRBV6-3 and TRBJ1-5; 8 nucleotides match TRBD1. There are 16 residues in the CDR3. J lost 7 bases, V lost 4 bases, and 12 bases had no gene match. CDR1 is MNHEY and CDR2 is SVGEGT in the germline V gene. CDR3 protein: CASSSRQRTGKQPQHF. DNA for the CDR3: TGTGCCAGCAGTTCACGACAAAGGACAGGGAAGCAGCCCCAGCATTTT.

This clonotype was seen only a few times. The rearrangement links TRBV5-4 to TRBJ2-1; TRBD1 matches 10 bases. This CDR3 region has 15 residues. CDR1 is SGHNT, CDR2 YYREEE, per germline (reference sequence). The ends lost 2 bases at V and 5 bases at J; junction bases unmatched: 4. The CDR3 nucleotides are TGTGCCAGCAGCTTAACGGGACAGGGGAACAATGAGCAGTTCTTC. Translation gives CASSLTGQGNNEQFF.

The rearrangement links TRBV12-3 or TRBV12-4 to TRBJ2-2; TRBD1 is a possible D gene (5 bases). This CDR3 spans 14 amino acids. V was cut by 5 bases and J by 1 base, with 8 bases left in between. The CDR3 bases are TGTGCCAGCAGTAATGGACAGAACACCGGGGAGCTGTTTTTT. It translates to CASSNGQNTGELFF.

Only a few counts were recorded for this clonotype. The chain joins TRBV18 to TRBJ2-2; 10 nucleotides match TRBD2. The V and J ends lost 8 bases and 4 bases, in that order; junction bases with no gene match: 7. Germline CDR1 reads KGHSH; CDR2 reads LQKENI. The CDR3 extends over 15 amino acids. CDR3 in amino acids: CASGGSSGGTGELFF. The DNA for the CDR3 is TGTGCCAGCGGTGGATCTAGCGGGGGCACCGGGGAGCTGTTTTTT. The full variable domain, rest sourced from reference TRBV18 and TRBJ2-2, is NAGVMQNPRHLVRRRGQEARLRCSPMKGHSHVYWYRQLPEEGLKFMVYLQKENIIDESGMPKERFSAEFPKEGPSILRIQQVVRGDSAAYFCASGGSSGGTGELFFGEGSRLTVL.

This clonotype was seen only a few times. This sequence joins TRBV5-5 and TRBJ2-1; D gene ambiguous. Germline CDR1 is SGHKS and CDR2 is YYEKEE (reference sequence). The CDR3 covers 15 residues. V dropped 3 bases and J dropped 5 bases, with 15 bases sitting between them. As DNA, the CDR3 is TGTGCCAGCAGCTCCTACCCATTTGAAGACAATGAGCAGTTCTTC. This sequence encodes CASSSYPFEDNEQFF.

The genes are TRBV5-6 and TRBJ1-4; D is ambiguous. V gave up 1 base and J gave up 2 bases, with 12 bases separating them. This CDR3 spans 16 amino acids. Germline CDR1 and CDR2: SGHDT and YYEEEE. CDR3 bases: TGTGCCAGCAGCTTGTGGGCCCGCGGGACTAATGAAAAACTGTTTTTT. This encodes CASSLWARGTNEKLFF. Full variable domain (missing parts from reference TRBV5-6 and TRBJ1-4): DAGVTQSPTHLIKTRGQQVTLRCSPKSGHDTVSWYQQALGQGPQFIFQYYEEEERQRGNFPDRFSGHQFPNYSSELNVNALLLGDSALYLCASSLWARGTNEKLFFGSGTQLSVL.

This sequence joins TRBV3-1 and TRBJ2-1; 9 bases are shared with TRBD1. The CDR3 is 16 amino acids. The J segment lost 4 bases and the V segment lost 2 bases, leaving 6 bases of the junction unmatched. CDR1 is LGHDT and CDR2 is YNNKEL in the germline V gene (reference sequence). DNA of the CDR3: TGTGCCAGCAGCCAACGTCCGGGACAGGGATACAATGAGCAGTTCTTC. Protein: CASSQRPGQGYNEQFF.

In its sample, this clonotype was seen many times. This sequence joins TRBV7-2 and TRBJ2-3; no definite D call. The ends were cut back, 2 bases at V and 3 bases at J, with 6 bases in the middle. Germline assignment: CDR1 SGHTA and CDR2 FQGNSA. CDR3 length: 13 residues. The CDR3 bases are TGTGCCAGCAGCTTAATCGCTACAGATACGCAGTATTTT. Its translation: CASSLIATDTQYF.

This clonotype appeared many times. V gene TRBV5-1 combines with J gene TRBJ1-2, with D tentatively TRBD1 (5 bases). This CDR3 is built from 15 residues. Per the germline V gene, CDR1 is SGHRS and CDR2 is YFSETQ. V was trimmed by 4 bases and J by 4 bases, leaving 17 bases between them. The CDR3 nucleotides are TGCGCCAGCAGCGTTGGGACGGCCTCTGCCTATGGCTACACCTTC. The encoded protein is CASSVGTASAYGYTF.

This clonotype was seen at least ten times. The V gene is TRBV19, the J gene TRBJ2-7, with TRBD1 matching over 10 bases. Trimming removed 3 bases from V and 6 bases from J; junction bases left unmatched: 5. In germline, CDR1 is LNHDA, CDR2 SQIVND (reference sequence). This CDR3 has 14 residues. The CDR3 DNA sequence: TGTGCCAGTAGTATCGACAGGGGGCTTCGCGAGCAGTACTTC. Protein: CASSIDRGLREQYF.

This clonotype was seen many times. This sequence joins TRBV5-1 and TRBJ2-1; 10 bases are shared with TRBD2. From germline, CDR1 is SGHRS and CDR2 YFSETQ. This CDR3 has 14 residues. Trimming cost V 1 base and J 10 bases; bases outside gene matches: 5. CDR3 protein: CASSLSLAGEEQFF. Here the CDR3 DNA reads TGCGCCAGCAGCTTGTCCCTAGCGGGGGAGGAGCAGTTCTTC.

Many counts were recorded for this clonotype. The chain is built from TRBV6-6 and TRBJ1-5, with a possible D match to TRBD1 (6 bases). This CDR3 region has 14 residues. Trimming shortened V by 4 bases and J by 1 base, and 8 bases separated the two germline ends. The V gene's germline CDR1 is MNHNY and CDR2 SVGAGI (reference sequence). The CDR3 loop reads CASSLGGSNQPQHF. The CDR3 coding sequence is TGTGCCAGCAGTTTAGGGGGGAGCAATCAGCCCCAGCATTTT.

V gene TRBV20-1 combines with J gene TRBJ1-1; no clear D. Trimming cost V 4 bases and J 5 bases, with 17 bases left between them. Per the germline V gene, CDR1 is DFQATT and CDR2 is SNEGSKA (reference sequence). The CDR3 is made up of 14 amino acids. CDR3 sequence reads: CSANGEVGSTEAFF. The CDR3 DNA is TGCAGTGCTAACGGGGAGGTGGGTAGTACTGAAGCTTTCTTT.